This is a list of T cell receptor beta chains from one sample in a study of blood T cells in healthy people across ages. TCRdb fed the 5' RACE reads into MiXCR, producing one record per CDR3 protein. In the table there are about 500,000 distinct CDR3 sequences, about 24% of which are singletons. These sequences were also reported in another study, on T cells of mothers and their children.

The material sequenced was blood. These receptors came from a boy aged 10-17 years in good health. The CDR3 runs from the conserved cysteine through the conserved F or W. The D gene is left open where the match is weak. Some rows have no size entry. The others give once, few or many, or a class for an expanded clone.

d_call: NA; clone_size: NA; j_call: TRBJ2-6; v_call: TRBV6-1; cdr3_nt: TGTGCCAGCAGTGTGACAGCAATGGTCAACGTCCTGACTTTC; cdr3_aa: CASSVTAMVNVLTF
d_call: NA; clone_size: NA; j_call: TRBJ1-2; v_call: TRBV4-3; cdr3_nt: TGCGCCAGCAGCCAAGTTTCCTCGGGGGGCGCGTATGGCTACACCTTC; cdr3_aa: CASSQVSSGGAYGYTF
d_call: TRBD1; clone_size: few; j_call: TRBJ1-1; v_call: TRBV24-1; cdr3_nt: TGTGCCACCAGTGATCCGGGGACAGCGGGGGGTACTGAAGCTTTCTTT; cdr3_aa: CATSDPGTAGGTEAFF
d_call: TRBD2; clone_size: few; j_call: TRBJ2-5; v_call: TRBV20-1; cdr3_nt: TGCAGTGTAATTGAGACTAGCGGGCCCCCGCTGTCTCTAGAGACCCAGTACTTC; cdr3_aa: CSVIETSGPPLSLETQYF
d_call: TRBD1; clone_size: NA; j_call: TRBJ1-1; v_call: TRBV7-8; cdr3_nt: TGTGCCAGCAGCTTAGTTCTGGCAGGGACAGCAAAGATCATGAACACTGAAGCTTTCTTT; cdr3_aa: CASSLVLAGTAKIMNTEAFF
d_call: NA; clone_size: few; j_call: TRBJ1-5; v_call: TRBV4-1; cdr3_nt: TGCGCCAGCAGCCAAGTAGCAGGCAATCAGCCCCAGCATTTT; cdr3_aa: CASSQVAGNQPQHF
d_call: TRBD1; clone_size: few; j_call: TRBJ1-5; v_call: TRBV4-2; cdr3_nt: TGTGCCAGCAGCCCCCGGACAGGGAGTAGCAATCAGCCCCAGCATTTT; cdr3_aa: CASSPRTGSSNQPQHF
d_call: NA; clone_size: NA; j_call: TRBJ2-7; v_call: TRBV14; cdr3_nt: TGTGCCAGCAGCCAAGCGATTTTCAAGACAGGAGCCTACGAGCAGTACTTC; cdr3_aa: CASSQAIFKTGAYEQYF
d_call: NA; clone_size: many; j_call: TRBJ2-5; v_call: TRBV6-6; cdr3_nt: TGTGCCAGCAGCCGGGACATAGAGACCCAGTACTTC; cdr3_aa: CASSRDIETQYF
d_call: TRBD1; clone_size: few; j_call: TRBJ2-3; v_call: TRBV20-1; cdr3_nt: TGCAGTGCTGATGAGGACAGGGATGCAGATACGCAGTATTTT; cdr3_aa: CSADEDRDADTQYF
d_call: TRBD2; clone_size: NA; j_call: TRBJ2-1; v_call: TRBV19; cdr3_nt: TGTGCCAGTAGTATCTATGCGGGAGGTTGGGATGAGCAGTTCTTC; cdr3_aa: CASSIYAGGWDEQFF
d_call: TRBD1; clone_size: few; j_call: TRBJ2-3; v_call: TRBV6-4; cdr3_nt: TGTGCCAGCAGTGAAGGGGGCGGCACAGATACGCGGTATTTT; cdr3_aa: CASSEGGGTDTRYF
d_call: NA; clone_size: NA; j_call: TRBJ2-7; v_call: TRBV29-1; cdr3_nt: TGCAGCGTCCAAGGAGAGGCAGAATCCAGCTCCTACGAGCAGTACTTC; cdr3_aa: CSVQGEAESSSYEQYF
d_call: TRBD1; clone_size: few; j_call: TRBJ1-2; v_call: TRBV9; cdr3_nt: TGTGCCAGCAGCACCTCTAGGACAGGGGAAGACTATGGCTACACCTTC; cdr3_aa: CASSTSRTGEDYGYTF
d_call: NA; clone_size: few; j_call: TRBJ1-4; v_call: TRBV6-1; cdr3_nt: TGTGCCAGCAGTGAAGAATATACTATGGTGGGCCAAGGACTGTTTTTT; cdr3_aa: CASSEEYTMVGQGLFF